This TCR beta chain comes out of a study of blood T cell repertoires in COVID-19. About the research overall: Nucleic acid was either cDNA or gDNA, and it came from T cells, B-cell-depleted T cells, or PBMCs.

Study processing details: Amplification of reference gene primers provided the estimated nucleated cell counts. Some clones are missing from TCRdb's copy, which holds only in-frame ones; the method was immunoSEQ multiplex PCR. Clone size and V and J calls were adopted from that table, with D and trimming inferred from the DNA. Among 250,000 to 300,000 clones, 65% to 85% were seen once, and the ten largest hold approximately 5.9%. The CDR3 length is 13 residues. The V and J ends lost 3 bases and 7 bases respectively, with 12 bases between them. Germline lookup yields CDR1 DFQATT and CDR2 SNEGSKA (reference sequence).

This TCR came from a man older than 75 with acute or convalescent COVID-19. This chain joins TRBV20-1 and TRBJ1-4; D possibly corresponds to TRBD1 (5 bases). The sequencing input was peripheral blood. CDR3 DNA sequence: TGCAGTGCTAGTATCGGGGGAGGTGAAAAACTGTTTTTT. Amino acids: CSASIGGGEKLFF.